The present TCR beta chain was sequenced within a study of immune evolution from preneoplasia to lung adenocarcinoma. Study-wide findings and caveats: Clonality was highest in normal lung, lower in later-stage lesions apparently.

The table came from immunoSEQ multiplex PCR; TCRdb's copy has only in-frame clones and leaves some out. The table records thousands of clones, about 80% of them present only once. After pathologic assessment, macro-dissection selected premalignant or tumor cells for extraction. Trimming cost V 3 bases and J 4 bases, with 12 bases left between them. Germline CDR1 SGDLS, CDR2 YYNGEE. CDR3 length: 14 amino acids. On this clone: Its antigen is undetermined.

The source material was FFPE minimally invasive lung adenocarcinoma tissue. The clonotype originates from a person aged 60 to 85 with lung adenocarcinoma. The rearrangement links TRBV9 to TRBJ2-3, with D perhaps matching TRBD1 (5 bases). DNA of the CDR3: TGTGCCAGCAGCGCAGGGTCCGGTCCAGATACGCAGTATTTT. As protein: CASSAGSGPDTQYF.